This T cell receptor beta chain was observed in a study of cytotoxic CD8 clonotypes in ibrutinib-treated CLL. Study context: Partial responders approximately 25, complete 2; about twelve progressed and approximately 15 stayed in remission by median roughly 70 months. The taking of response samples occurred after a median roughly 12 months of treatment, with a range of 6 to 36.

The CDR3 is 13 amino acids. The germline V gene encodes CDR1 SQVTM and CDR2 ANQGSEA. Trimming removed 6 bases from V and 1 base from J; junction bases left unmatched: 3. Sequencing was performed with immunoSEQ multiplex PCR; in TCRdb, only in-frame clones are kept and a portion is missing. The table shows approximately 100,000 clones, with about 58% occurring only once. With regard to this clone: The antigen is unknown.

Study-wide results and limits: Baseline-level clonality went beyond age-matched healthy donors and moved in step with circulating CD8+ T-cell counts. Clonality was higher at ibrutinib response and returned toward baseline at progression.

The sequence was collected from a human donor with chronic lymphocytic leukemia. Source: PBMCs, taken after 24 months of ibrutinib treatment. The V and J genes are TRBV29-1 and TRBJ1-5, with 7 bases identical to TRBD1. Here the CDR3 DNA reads TGCAGCGTAGCGACAGGGAGCAATCAGCCCCAGCATTTT. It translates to CSVATGSNQPQHF. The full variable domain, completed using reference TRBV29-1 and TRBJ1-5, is SAVISQKPSRDICQRGTSLTIQCQVDSQVTMMFWYRQQPGQSLTLIATANQGSEATYESGFVIDKFPISRPNLTFSTLTVSNMSPEDSSIYLCSVATGSNQPQHFGDGTRLSIL.